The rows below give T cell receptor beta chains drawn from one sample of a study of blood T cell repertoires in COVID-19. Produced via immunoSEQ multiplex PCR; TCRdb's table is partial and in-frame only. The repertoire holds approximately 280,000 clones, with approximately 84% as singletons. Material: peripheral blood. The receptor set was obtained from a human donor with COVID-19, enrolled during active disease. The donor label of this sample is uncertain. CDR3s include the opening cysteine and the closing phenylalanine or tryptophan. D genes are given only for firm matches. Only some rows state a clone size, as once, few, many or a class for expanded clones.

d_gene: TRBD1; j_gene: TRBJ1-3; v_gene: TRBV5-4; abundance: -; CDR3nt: TGTGCCAGCAGCCTCGGGACAGCAAGCTCTGGAAACACCATATATTTT; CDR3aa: CASSLGTASSGNTIYF
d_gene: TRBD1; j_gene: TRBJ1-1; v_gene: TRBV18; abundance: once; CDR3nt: TGTGCCAGCTCGCCGGGGGGGACAGGGCGAGTGAACACTGAAGCTTTCTTT; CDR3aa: CASSPGGTGRVNTEAFF
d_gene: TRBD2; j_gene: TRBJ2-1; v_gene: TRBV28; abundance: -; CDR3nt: TGTGCCAGCACCGAACAGACTAGCGGGACTGAGCAGTTCTTC; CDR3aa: CASTEQTSGTEQFF
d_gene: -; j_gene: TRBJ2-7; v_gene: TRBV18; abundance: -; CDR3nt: TGTGCCAGCTCACCAGTCCAGACCTACGAGCAGTACTTC; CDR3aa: CASSPVQTYEQYF
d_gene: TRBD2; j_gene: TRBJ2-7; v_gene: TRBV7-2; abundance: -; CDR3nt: TGTGCCAGCAGCACCAATGGGCTAGCGGTAGTCTACGAGCAGTACTTC; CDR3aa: CASSTNGLAVVYEQYF
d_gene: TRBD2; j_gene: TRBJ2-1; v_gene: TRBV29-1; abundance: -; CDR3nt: TGCAGCGAAACCGGGACTAGCGGTTACAATGAGCAGTTCTTC; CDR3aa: CSETGTSGYNEQFF
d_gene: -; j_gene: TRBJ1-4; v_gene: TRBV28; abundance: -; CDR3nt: TGTGCCAGCAGTTTGGTCTTCGGAGGGGCTGAAAAACTGTTTTTT; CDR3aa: CASSLVFGGAEKLFF
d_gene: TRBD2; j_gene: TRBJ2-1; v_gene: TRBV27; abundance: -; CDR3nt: TGTGCCAGCACTCCCGGGGATCCGGGACTAGCGCGTGAGCAGTTCTTC; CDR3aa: CASTPGDPGLAREQFF
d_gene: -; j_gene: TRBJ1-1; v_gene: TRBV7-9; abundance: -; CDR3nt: TGTGCCAGCAGCTTAGGTGCAGTGAACACTGAAGCTTTCTTT; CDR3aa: CASSLGAVNTEAFF
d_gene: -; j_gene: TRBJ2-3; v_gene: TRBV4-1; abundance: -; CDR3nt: TGCGCCAGCAGCCAAGAGCTGGCGGAGGGGGCGGATACGCAGTATTTT; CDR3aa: CASSQELAEGADTQYF
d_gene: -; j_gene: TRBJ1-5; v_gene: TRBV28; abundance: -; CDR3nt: TGTGCCAGCCCCCCCTCGGGGGGGGCATCGGATCAGCCCCAGCATTTT; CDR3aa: CASPPSGGASDQPQHF
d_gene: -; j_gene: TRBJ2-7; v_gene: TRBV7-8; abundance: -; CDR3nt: TGTGCCAGCAGCCCCATACCCCTACGAGAGCAGTACTTC; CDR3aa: CASSPIPLREQYF
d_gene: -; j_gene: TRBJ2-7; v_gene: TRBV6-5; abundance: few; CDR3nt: TGTGCCAGCGGGGGCGACAGCTCCTACGAGCAGTACTTC; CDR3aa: CASGGDSSYEQYF